The sequence of this T cell receptor beta chain was determined in a study of blood T cell repertoires in COVID-19. Study-level information: Samples came from the United States, Italy and Spain, spanning acute and convalescent COVID-19. From T cells, B-cell-depleted T cells, or PBMCs came the material, which was cDNA or gDNA.

Germline CDR1 and CDR2: SEHNR and FQNEAQ (reference sequence). This CDR3 is 15 amino acids long. V was pared by 8 bases and J by 2 bases, with 12 bases of the junction left unmatched. TCRdb's table, derived via immunoSEQ multiplex PCR, lists solely in-frame clones and lacks some. This table has about 390,000 clones, about 83% appearing once. Clinical history as reported by participants underpinned cohort assignment. The rearrangement links TRBV7-9 to TRBJ2-7; 7 nucleotides line up with TRBD1. The receptor was isolated from a woman between 45 and 60 years old who had recovered from COVID-19. Material: PBMCs or T cells enriched from blood (not recorded which). The CDR3 loop is CASDEKGQDAYEQYF. CDR3 bases: TGTGCCAGCGACGAGAAAGGACAGGATGCCTACGAGCAGTACTTC.